The next 4 T cell receptor beta chains were all read from a single sample in a study of T cell repertoires in cytomegalovirus infection. TCRdb reprocessed the reads with MiXCR, giving one entry per CDR3 protein. Altogether about 320,000 distinct CDR3 sequences are present, over 7.5% being singletons, with the ten largest covering 3.5% to 4.5%. Sequenced material: PBMCs. The receptors were gathered from a human donor in good health (CMV status not recorded). Some clones in this sample may be carry-over from other donors' samples.

This clonotype was detected only a few times. The chain links TRBV14 to TRBJ2-1, with D perhaps TRBD2 (5 bases). Germline assignment: CDR1 SGHDN and CDR2 FVKESK. The V end was cut by 1 base, the J end by 5 bases, with 6 bases between. There are 13 residues in the CDR3. CDR3 protein: CASSQGRNNEQFF. The CDR3 nucleotides read TGTGCCAGCAGCCAAGGGAGGAACAATGAGCAGTTCTTC. Using reference TRBV14 and TRBJ2-1 for the parts outside the CDR3, the full variable domain is EAGVTQFPSHSVIEKGQTVTLRCDPISGHDNLYWYRRVMGKEIKFLLHFVKESKQDESGMPNNRFLAERTGGTYSTLKVQPAELEDSGVYFCASSQGRNNEQFFGPGTRLTVL.

The chain recombines TRBV19 with TRBJ2-5; maybe TRBD2 (5 bases). CDR1 and CDR2 (germline): LNHDA, SQIVND (reference sequence). The CDR3 runs 15 residues. Trimming removed 8 bases from V and 5 bases from J, with 21 bases in between. CDR3 in amino acids: CASSKSPLSSETQYF. The CDR3 DNA follows: TGTGCCAGTTCGAAATCACCGCTTTCTAGCGAGACCCAGTACTTC.

This clonotype was recorded a few times. The rearrangement uses TRBV7-3 and TRBJ2-3; maybe TRBD2 (6 bases). CDR3 length: 18 amino acids. V lost 4 bases and J 3 bases, leaving 23 bases between the germline ends. The V gene's germline CDR1 is SGHTA and CDR2 FQGTGA. The CDR3 is CASSSNPVGSRETDTQYF. The CDR3 coding sequence is TGTGCCAGCAGCTCGAATCCCGTCGGGAGCAGAGAGACAGATACGCAGTATTTT.

Many counts were recorded for this clonotype. This chain uses TRBV7-2 with TRBJ2-3; the D gene is possibly TRBD2 (6 bases). Per germline, CDR1 SGHTA and CDR2 FQGNSA. CDR3 length equals 16 residues. The V end was cut by 5 bases, the J end by 1 base, with 16 bases between. In DNA, the CDR3 is TGTGCCAGCAGCAAAAATAGCGGAGGTGGCACAGATACGCAGTATTTT. This sequence encodes CASSKNSGGGTDTQYF. Filled out from reference TRBV7-2 and TRBJ2-3, the complete variable domain reads GAGVSQSPSNKVTEKGKDVELRCDPISGHTALYWYRQSLGQGLEFLIYFQGNSAPDKSGLPSDRFSAERTGGSVSTLTIQRTQQEDSAVYLCASSKNSGGGTDTQYFGPGTRLTVL.